This T cell receptor (beta chain) comes out of a study of glioma-infiltrating T cells. The iRepertoire nested amplicon-rescue multiplex PCR amplified TCR alpha and beta CDR3s from RNA. Input was 100-400 ng of tissue mRNA or PBMC total RNA. One entry per CDR3 protein results from TCRdb running MiXCR on the multiplex PCR reads. Of around 190,000 distinct CDR3 sequences listed, 32% are singletons. The CDR3 runs to 15 residues. CDR1 SGHNT and CDR2 YYREEE come from the germline V gene (reference sequence). The V and J ends lost 1 base and 5 bases, in that order; junction bases with no gene match: 7. Broader study findings: Tissue and blood shared very few CDR3 sequences.

This clonotype showed up many times. Its matching antigen is unknown. The sample was glioma tissue, nonneoplastic brain tissue, or PBMCs (not recorded which). This TCR derives from a human donor with low-grade glioma or glioblastoma, undergoing nonglioma brain surgery, or in good health (not recorded which). The chain links TRBV5-4 to TRBJ2-5; 8 positions agree with TRBD2. As DNA, the CDR3 is TGTGCCAGCAGCTTGAATGCGGGAGGCTCGGAGACCCAGTACTTC. Protein: CASSLNAGGSETQYF.